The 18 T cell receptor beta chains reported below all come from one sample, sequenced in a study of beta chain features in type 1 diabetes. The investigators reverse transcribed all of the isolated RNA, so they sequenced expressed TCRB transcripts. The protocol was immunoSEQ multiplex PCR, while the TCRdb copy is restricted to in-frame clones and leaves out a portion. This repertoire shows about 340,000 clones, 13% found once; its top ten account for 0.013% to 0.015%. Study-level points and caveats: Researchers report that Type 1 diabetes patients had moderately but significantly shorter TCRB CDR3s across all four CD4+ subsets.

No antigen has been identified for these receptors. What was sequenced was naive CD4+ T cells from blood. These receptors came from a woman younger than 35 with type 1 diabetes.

This chain's CDR3 is CASSLSGSETQYF. Here the CDR3 DNA reads TGTGCCAGCAGCTTAAGCGGGAGCGAGACCCAGTACTTC. The chain recombines TRBV7-3 with TRBJ2-5; 7 nucleotides match TRBD2. Unmatched junction bases numbered 1, after V lost 1 base and J lost 5 bases. This CDR3 spans 13 amino acids. Germline-derived CDR1 and CDR2 are SGHTA and FQGTGA. The whole variable domain, remainder taken from reference TRBV7-3 and TRBJ2-5, is GAGVSQTPSNKVTEKGKYVELRCDPISGHTALYWYRQSLGQGPEFLIYFQGTGAADDSGLPNDRFFAVRPEGSVSTLKIQRTERGDSAVYLCASSLSGSETQYFGPGTRLLVL.

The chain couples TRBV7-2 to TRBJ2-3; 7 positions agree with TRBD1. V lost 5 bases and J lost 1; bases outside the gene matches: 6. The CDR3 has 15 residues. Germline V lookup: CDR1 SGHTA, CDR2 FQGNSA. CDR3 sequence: CASSLGGAGTDTQYF. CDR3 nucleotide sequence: TGTGCCAGCAGCCTAGGGGGCGCAGGCACAGATACGCAGTATTTT.

Written as DNA, the CDR3 is TGTGCCTGGGCCGGACAGGGAGCTAACTATGGCTACACCTTC. Translated, it gives CAWAGQGANYGYTF. The chain uses TRBV30 and TRBJ1-2; 8 bases fit TRBD1. The CDR3 totals 14 residues. CDR1 and CDR2 (germline): GTSNPN, SVGIG (reference sequence). V gave up 5 bases and J gave up 0 bases; unmatched junction bases: 5.

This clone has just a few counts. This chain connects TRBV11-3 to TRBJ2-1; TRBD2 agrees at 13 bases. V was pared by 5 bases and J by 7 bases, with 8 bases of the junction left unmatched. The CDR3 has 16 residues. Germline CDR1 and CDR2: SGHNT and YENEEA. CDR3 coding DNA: TGTGCCAGCAGCCCTGGACTAGCGGGAGCCCCTAATGAGCAGTTCTTC. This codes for CASSPGLAGAPNEQFF.

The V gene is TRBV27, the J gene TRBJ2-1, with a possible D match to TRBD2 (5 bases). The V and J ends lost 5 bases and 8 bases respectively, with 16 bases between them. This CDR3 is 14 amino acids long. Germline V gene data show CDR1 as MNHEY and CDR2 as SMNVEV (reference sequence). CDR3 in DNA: TGTGCCAGCAGTCTCCGGGATGGCTGGGATGAGCAGTTCTTC. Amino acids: CASSLRDGWDEQFF.

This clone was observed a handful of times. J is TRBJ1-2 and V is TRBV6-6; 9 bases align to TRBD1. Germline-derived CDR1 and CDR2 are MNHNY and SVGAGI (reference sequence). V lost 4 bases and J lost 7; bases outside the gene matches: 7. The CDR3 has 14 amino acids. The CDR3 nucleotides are TGTGCCAGCAGTTCCGGGACAGGGTTTGTTGGCTACACCTTC. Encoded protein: CASSSGTGFVGYTF.

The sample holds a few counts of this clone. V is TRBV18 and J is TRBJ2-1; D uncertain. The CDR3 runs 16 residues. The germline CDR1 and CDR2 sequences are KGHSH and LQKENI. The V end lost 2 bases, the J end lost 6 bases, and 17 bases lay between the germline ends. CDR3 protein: CASSPTTILFGNEQFF. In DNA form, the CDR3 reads TGTGCCAGCTCACCAACCACCATCCTCTTCGGCAATGAGCAGTTCTTC.

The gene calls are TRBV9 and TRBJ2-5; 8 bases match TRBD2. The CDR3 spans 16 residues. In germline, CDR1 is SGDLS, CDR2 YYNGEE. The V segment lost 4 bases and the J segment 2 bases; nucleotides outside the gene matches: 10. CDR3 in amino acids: CASSSRTSSLQETQYF. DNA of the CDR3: TGTGCCAGCAGCTCTAGGACTAGCTCCTTACAAGAGACCCAGTACTTC. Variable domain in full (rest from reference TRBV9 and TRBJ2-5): DSGVTQTPKHLITATGQRVTLRCSPRSGDLSVYWYQQSLDQGLQFLIQYYNGEERAKGNILERFSAQQFPDLHSELNLSSLELGDSALYFCASSSRTSSLQETQYFGPGTRLLVL.

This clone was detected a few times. This chain's CDR3 is CSGRLALGTDTQYF. The CDR3 DNA follows: TGCAGCGGCAGACTAGCGTTGGGGACAGATACGCAGTATTTT. The chain couples TRBV29-1 to TRBJ2-3; 8 nucleotides match TRBD2. Germline loops: CDR1 SQVTM, CDR2 ANQGSEA. The CDR3 has 14 amino acids. J was trimmed by 3 bases and V by 7 bases; bases with no gene match: 9.

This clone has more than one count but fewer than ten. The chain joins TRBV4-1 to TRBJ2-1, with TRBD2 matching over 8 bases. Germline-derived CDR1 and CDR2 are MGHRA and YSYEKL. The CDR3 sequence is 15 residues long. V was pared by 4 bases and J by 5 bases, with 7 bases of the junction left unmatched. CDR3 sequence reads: CASSPGRAKDNEQFF. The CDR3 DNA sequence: TGCGCCAGCAGCCCCGGGAGGGCCAAGGACAATGAGCAGTTCTTC.

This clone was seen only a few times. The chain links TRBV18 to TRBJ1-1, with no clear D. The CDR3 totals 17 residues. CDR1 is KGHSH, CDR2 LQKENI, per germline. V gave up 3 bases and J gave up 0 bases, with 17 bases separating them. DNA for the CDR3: TGTGCCAGCTCACCGGCCAGACAACCCTACATGAACACTGAAGCTTTCTTT. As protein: CASSPARQPYMNTEAFF.

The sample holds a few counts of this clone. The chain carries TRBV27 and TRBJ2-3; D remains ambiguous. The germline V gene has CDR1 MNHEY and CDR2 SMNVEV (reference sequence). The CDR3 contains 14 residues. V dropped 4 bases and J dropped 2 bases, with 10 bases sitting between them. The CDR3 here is CASSSILSTDTQYF. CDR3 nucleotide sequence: TGTGCCAGCAGTTCTATACTCTCCACAGATACGCAGTATTTT.

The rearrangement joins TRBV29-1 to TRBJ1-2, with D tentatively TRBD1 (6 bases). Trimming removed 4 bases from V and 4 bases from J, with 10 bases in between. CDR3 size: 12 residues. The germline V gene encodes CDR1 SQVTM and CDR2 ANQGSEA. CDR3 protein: CSVGGPSYGYTF. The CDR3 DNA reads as TGCAGCGTTGGGGGGCCTTCCTATGGCTACACCTTC.

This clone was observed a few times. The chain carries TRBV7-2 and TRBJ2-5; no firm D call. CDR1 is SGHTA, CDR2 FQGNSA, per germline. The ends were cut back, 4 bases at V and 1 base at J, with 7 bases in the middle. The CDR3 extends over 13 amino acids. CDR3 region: CASSSPVQETQYF. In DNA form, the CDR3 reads TGTGCCAGCAGCTCCCCGGTCCAAGAGACCCAGTACTTC.

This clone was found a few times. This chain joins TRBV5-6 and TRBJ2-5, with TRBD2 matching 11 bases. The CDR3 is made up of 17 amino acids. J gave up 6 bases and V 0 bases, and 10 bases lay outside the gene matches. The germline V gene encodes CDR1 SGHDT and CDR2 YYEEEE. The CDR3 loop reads CASSLALGTSGKKTQYF. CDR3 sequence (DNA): TGTGCCAGCAGCTTGGCCCTCGGGACTAGCGGCAAGAAGACCCAGTACTTC.

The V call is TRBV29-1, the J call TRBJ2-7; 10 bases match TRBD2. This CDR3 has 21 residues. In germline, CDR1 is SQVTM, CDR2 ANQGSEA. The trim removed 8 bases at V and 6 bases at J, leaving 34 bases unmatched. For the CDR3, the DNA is TGCAGCCCGGACAACCGGTGGGGTTGCCTAGCGGGAGCTGGAAGAGGGTCCGAGCAGTACGTC. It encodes CSPDNRWGCLAGAGRGSEQYV.

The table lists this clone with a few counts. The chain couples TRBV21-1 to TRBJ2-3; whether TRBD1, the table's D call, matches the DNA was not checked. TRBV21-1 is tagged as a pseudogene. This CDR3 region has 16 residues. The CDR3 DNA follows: TGTGCCAGCAGCAAAGCCAAGAGACAGGGACGGGATACGCAGTATTTT. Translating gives CASSKAKRQGRDTQYF.

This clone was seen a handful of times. Here the CDR3 DNA reads TGTGCCAGCAGCTTGGACAGCAGTAGCGAGCAGTACGTC. Protein product: CASSLDSSSEQYV. The rearrangement joins TRBV7-2 to TRBJ2-7, with D tentatively TRBD1 (6 bases). The germline gives CDR1 SGHTA, CDR2 FQGNSA. Trimming took 3 bases from V and 6 from J, leaving 12 bases between them. This CDR3 contains 13 residues.